This paragraph covers one T cell receptor (beta chain) sequence. The antigen remains unidentified. The repertoire was sequenced with immunoSEQ multiplex PCR; TCRdb's copy has only in-frame clones and lacks some. The sample carries 2 million to 3 million clones, 93% recorded once. This CDR3 contains 16 residues. Germline V gives CDR1 MGHRA, CDR2 YSYEKL. After removal of 4 bases from V and 3 bases from J, the junction contained 10 bases not matched to a gene. This record belongs to a study of shared clonotypes between healthy human individuals. Findings of the study overall: It was only blood that was sampled, and tissue repertoires likely differ.

The TCR sequence derives from a man between 18 and 35 years old in good health. Some clones in this sample may be carry-over from other donors' samples. The rearrangement links TRBV4-1 to TRBJ2-7, with 9 bases identical to TRBD1. The sequenced material came from naive CD4+ T cells from PBMCs. As to subset: CD45RA+ positively selected. CDR3 nucleotide sequence: TGCGCCAGCAGCCGCCCCCGGGACAGGGACAACTACGAGCAGTACTTC. Amino acids: CASSRPRDRDNYEQYF.